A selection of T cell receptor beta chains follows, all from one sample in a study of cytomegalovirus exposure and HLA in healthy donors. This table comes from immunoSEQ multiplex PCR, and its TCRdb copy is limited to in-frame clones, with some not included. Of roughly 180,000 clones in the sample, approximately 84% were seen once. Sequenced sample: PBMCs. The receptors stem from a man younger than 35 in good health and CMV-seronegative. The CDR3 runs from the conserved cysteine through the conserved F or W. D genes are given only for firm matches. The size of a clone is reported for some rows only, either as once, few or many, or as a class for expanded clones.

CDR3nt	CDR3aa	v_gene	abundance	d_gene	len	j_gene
TGTGCCAGCAGACCCTGGCAGGCGGGTTACGAGCAGTACTTC	CASRPWQAGYEQYF	TRBV6-1	-	-	14	TRBJ2-7
TGTGCCAGCAGCTTAATTGGTGCGGGGGGCCGTGAGCAGTTCTTC	CASSLIGAGGREQFF	TRBV7-3	-	TRBD2	15	TRBJ2-1
TGTGCCAGCAGTTACTCGAATACAGGGTCCTACGAGCAGTACTTC	CASSYSNTGSYEQYF	TRBV6-5	-	-	15	TRBJ2-7
TGTGCCAGCAGTAGGCAGGGATTAATTTACGAGCAGTACTTC	CASSRQGLIYEQYF	TRBV6-1	-	-	14	TRBJ2-7
TGTGCCAGCAGTCCTTGGGCAGGGAGGTTTGATGGCTACACCTTC	CASSPWAGRFDGYTF	TRBV6-5	-	-	15	TRBJ1-2
TGTGCCAGCAGCTTAGGAGACAGGGGGCAAGGTGAGCAGTTCTTC	CASSLGDRGQGEQFF	TRBV11-2	-	TRBD1	15	TRBJ2-1
TGTGCCAGCAGTCACCGGACAGGGGCAGATACGCAGTATTTT	CASSHRTGADTQYF	TRBV5-5	-	TRBD1	14	TRBJ2-3
TGTGCCATCAGTGCGCTGAGGGGAGGCGGCTACACCTTC	CAISALRGGGYTF	TRBV10-3	-	-	13	TRBJ1-2
TGTGCCTGGAGTGTTTGGGCCTGGACTGAAGCTTTCTTT	CAWSVWAWTEAFF	TRBV30	-	-	13	TRBJ1-1
TGCGCCAGCAGCCCCTGGACAGGTTCGGCGGGAGAGACCCAGTACTTC	CASSPWTGSAGETQYF	TRBV5-1	-	TRBD1	16	TRBJ2-5
TGCGCCAGCAGCCAGTCGGGACTAGCGGTGAATGAGCAGTTCTTC	CASSQSGLAVNEQFF	TRBV4-1	-	TRBD2	15	TRBJ2-1
TGTGCCAGCAGTGATTGGCCAGCGGGGGATGAGGCGCAGTATTTT	CASSDWPAGDEAQYF	TRBV2	-	TRBD2	15	TRBJ2-3
TGCGCCAGCAGCTTACGACAGGGGGAGACCCAGTACTTC	CASSLRQGETQYF	TRBV5-1	once	TRBD1	13	TRBJ2-5
TGTGCCAGCAGTGAAGCGCTTCGGGGATCCACTGAAGCTTTCTTT	CASSEALRGSTEAFF	TRBV2	-	-	15	TRBJ1-1
TGTGCCAGCAGCTTGGGCAGGGGAATGAATAGCAATCAGCCCCAGCATTTT	CASSLGRGMNSNQPQHF	TRBV5-5	-	-	17	TRBJ1-5
TGTGCCAGCAGTGAAGTTAGCCCGGGGGACACCGGGGAGCTGTTTTTT	CASSEVSPGDTGELFF	TRBV6-1	-	-	16	TRBJ2-2
TGTGCCAGCAGAGACAGATACACTGAAGCTTTCTTT	CASRDRYTEAFF	TRBV6-1	few	-	12	TRBJ1-1
TGTGCCAGCAGCTTCAGGGGCCTTGGGGCCAACGTCCTGACTTTC	CASSFRGLGANVLTF	TRBV7-9	few	-	15	TRBJ2-6
TGTGCCAGCAGCCGAAGGACAGGGGGCAATGAGCAGTTCTTC	CASSRRTGGNEQFF	TRBV14	-	TRBD1	14	TRBJ2-1
TGTGCCAGCAGTACCCTACAGGGGGCCGCCACAGATACGCAGTATTTT	CASSTLQGAATDTQYF	TRBV27	-	TRBD1	16	TRBJ2-3
TGTGCCAGCAGCTCACTCAAGCGACTAGCGGGGAAATACAATGAGCAGTTCTTC	CASSSLKRLAGKYNEQFF	TRBV7-8	-	TRBD2	18	TRBJ2-1
TGTGCCAGCAGCTTAGACCCAGGGGGAACTGAAGCTTTCTTT	CASSLDPGGTEAFF	TRBV7-2	few	TRBD1	14	TRBJ1-1
TGTGCCAGCAGCCCCGTCCACAGAAACTACGAGCAGTACTTC	CASSPVHRNYEQYF	TRBV5-6	few	-	14	TRBJ2-7
TGTGCCAGCAGCCCCACTCGCGGGAGTTTTGCAGATACGCAGTATTTT	CASSPTRGSFADTQYF	TRBV7-9	-	TRBD2	16	TRBJ2-3
TGTGCCAGCTCACTGACTTCATTAAGCTACGAGCAGTACTTC	CASSLTSLSYEQYF	TRBV6-5	-	-	14	TRBJ2-7